This TCR beta chain originates from a study of blood T cell repertoires in COVID-19. Study-level background: In each case, the material was cDNA or gDNA derived from T cells, B-cell-depleted T cells, or PBMCs.

This CDR3 is 14 amino acids long. V was trimmed by 8 bases and J by 7 bases, leaving 20 bases between them. Germline V gene data show CDR1 as SNHLY and CDR2 as FYNNEI. The table came from immunoSEQ multiplex PCR; TCRdb's copy has only in-frame clones and leaves some out. Here the sample spans fewer than 500,000 clones, roughly 90% being singletons. This clone appeared once. The origin of this receptor is a woman aged 25-40 years with acute or convalescent COVID-19. The rearrangement joins TRBV2 to TRBJ1-1, with D unresolved. Sequencing was performed on peripheral blood. CDR3 loop: CASYSGNIFGEAFF. The CDR3 bases are TGTGCCAGCTATAGCGGAAACATATTCGGTGAAGCTTTCTTT.